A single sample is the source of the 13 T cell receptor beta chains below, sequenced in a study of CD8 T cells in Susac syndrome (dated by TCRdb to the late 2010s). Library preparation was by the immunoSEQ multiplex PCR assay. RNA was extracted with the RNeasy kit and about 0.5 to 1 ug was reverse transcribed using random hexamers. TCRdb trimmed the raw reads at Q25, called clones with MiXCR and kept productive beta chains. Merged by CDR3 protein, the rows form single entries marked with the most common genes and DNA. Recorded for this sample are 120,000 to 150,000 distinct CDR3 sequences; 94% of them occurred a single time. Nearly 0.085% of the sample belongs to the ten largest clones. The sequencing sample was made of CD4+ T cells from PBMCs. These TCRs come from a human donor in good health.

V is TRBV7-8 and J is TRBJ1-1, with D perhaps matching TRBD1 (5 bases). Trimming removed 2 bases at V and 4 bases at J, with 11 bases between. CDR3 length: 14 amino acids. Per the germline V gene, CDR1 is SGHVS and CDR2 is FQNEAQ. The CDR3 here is CASSLREGSTEAFF. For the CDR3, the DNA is TGTGCCAGCAGCTTAAGGGAGGGGAGCACTGAAGCTTTCTTT.

CDR3 coding DNA: TGTGCCAGCAGTCCCCGATGGGACTGGACTAGCACAGATACGCAGTATTTT. Amino acids: CASSPRWDWTSTDTQYF. This chain connects TRBV6-1 to TRBJ2-3; tentatively, D is TRBD2 (6 bases). V shed 5 bases and J shed 0 bases, with 18 bases lying between them. Germline CDR1 MNHNS, CDR2 SASEGT. The CDR3 sequence is 17 residues long.

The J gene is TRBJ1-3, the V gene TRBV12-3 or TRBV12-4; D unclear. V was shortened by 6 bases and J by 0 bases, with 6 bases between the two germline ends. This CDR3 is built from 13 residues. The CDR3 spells CASSNISGNTIYF. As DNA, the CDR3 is TGTGCCAGCAGCAACATCTCTGGAAACACCATATATTTT.

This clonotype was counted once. CDR3 coding DNA: TGTGCCAGCAGCCAAGTTGGGAGGCTGGGCACTGAAGCTTTCTTT. It encodes CASSQVGRLGTEAFF. The V and J genes are TRBV3-1 and TRBJ1-1; no firm D call. Germline V lookup: CDR1 LGHDT, CDR2 YNNKEL (reference sequence). The V and J ends lost 1 base and 4 bases respectively, with 13 bases between them. The CDR3 runs 15 residues.

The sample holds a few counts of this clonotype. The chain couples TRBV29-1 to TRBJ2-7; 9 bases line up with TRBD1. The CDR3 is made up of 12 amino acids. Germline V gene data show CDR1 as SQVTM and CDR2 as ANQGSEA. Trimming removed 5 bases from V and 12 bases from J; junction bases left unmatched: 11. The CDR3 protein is CSVSVVGTGLYF. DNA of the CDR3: TGCAGCGTTAGCGTAGTTGGGACAGGGCTGTACTTC.

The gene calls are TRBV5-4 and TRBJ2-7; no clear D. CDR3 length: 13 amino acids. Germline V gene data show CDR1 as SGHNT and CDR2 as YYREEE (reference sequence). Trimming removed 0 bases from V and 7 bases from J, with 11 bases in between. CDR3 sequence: CASSLDPNTEQYF. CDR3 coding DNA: TGTGCCAGCAGCTTGGACCCCAACACAGAGCAGTACTTC.

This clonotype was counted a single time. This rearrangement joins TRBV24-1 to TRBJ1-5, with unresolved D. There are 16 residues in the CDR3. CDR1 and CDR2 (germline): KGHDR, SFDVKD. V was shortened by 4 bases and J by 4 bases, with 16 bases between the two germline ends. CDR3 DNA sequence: TGTGCCACCAGTGAATCCCGGACGGGTGGAAATCAGCCCCAGCATTTT. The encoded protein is CATSESRTGGNQPQHF.

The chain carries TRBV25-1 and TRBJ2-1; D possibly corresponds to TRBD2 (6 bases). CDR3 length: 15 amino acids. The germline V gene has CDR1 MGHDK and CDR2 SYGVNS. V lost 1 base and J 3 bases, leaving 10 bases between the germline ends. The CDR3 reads CASSESLAYYNEQFF. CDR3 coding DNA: TGTGCCAGCAGTGAATCACTAGCTTACTACAATGAGCAGTTCTTC.

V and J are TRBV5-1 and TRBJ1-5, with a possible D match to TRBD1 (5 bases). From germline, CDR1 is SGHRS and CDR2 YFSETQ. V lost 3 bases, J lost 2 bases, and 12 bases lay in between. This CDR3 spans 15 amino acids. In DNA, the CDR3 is TGCGCCAGCAGCTCTGGGACCGAGGGCAATCAGCCCCAGCATTTT. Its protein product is CASSSGTEGNQPQHF. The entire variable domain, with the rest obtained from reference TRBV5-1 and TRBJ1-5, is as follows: KAGVTQTPRYLIKTRGQQVTLSCSPISGHRSVSWYQQTPGQGLQFLFEYFSETQRNKGNFPGRFSGRQFSNSRSEMNVSTLELGDSALYLCASSSGTEGNQPQHFGDGTRLSIL.

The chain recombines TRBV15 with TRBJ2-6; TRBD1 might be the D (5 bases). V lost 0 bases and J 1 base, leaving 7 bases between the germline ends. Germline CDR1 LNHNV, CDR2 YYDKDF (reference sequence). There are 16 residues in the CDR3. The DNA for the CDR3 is TGTGCCACCAGCAGAGATGGGGCTTCTGGGGCCAACGTCCTGACTTTC. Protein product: CATSRDGASGANVLTF.

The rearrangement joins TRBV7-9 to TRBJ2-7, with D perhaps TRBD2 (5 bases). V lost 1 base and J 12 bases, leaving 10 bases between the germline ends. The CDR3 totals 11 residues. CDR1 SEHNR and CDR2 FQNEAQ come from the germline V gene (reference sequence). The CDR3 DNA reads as TGTGCCAGCAGCTTAGGTGGCGAGGGGTACTTC. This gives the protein CASSLGGEGYF.

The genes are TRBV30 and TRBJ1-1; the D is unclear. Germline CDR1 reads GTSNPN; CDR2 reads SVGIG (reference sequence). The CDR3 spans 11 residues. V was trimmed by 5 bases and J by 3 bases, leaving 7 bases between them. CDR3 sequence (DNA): TGTGCCTGGCTTGGGGACACTGAAGCTTTCTTT. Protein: CAWLGDTEAFF.

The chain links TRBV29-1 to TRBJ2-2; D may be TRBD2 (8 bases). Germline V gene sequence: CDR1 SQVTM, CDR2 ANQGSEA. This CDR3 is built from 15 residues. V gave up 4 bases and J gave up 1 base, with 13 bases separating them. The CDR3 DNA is TGCAGCGTTGGCGGGGGGACAGAGAACACCGGGGAGCTGTTTTTT. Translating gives CSVGGGTENTGELFF.